This is a list of T cell receptor beta chains from one sample in a study of shared clonotypes between healthy human individuals. Only in-frame clones appear in the TCRdb table, and some are missing; sequencing was by immunoSEQ multiplex PCR. The data contain about 2.5 million clones, less than 95% of them singletons. Material: naive CD4+ T cells from PBMCs. The receptor source for this set is a young man in good health. Some clones in this sample may be carry-over from other donors' samples. The CDR3 runs from the conserved cysteine through the conserved F or W. D genes are given only for firm matches.

D: TRBD1; V: TRBV15; J: TRBJ2-5; CDR3: CATRNRQGQETQYF
D: TRBD2; V: TRBV10-3; J: TRBJ2-5; CDR3: CAITSGVQETQYF
D: TRBD1; V: TRBV5-6; J: TRBJ2-6; CDR3: CASSSTGQVAGANVLTF
D: TRBD1; V: TRBV28; J: TRBJ1-2; CDR3: CASSSPGQGGYTF
D: TRBD1; V: TRBV25-1; J: TRBJ1-2; CDR3: CASGGDSYGYTF
D: TRBD2; V: TRBV7-9; J: TRBJ2-1; CDR3: CASSNLGGRALQEQFF
D: NA; V: TRBV9; J: TRBJ2-3; CDR3: CASSVEAGLSDTQYF
D: NA; V: TRBV6-4; J: TRBJ2-6; CDR3: CASSKNSGANVLTF
D: TRBD1; V: TRBV10-1; J: TRBJ1-2; CDR3: CASGFDRVYGYTF
D: TRBD2; V: TRBV6-6; J: TRBJ2-7; CDR3: CASRGGAGLSYEQYF
D: TRBD1; V: TRBV2; J: TRBJ2-7; CDR3: CASRGDRVNEQYF
D: TRBD1; V: TRBV5-1; J: TRBJ2-3; CDR3: CASKGTGGTDTQYF
D: NA; V: TRBV27; J: TRBJ1-3; CDR3: CASKRGGSGNTIYF
D: NA; V: TRBV27; J: TRBJ1-1; CDR3: CASRVTRGWSEAFF
D: TRBD1; V: TRBV5-4; J: TRBJ1-2; CDR3: CASSRSGTGPLNYGYTF
D: NA; V: TRBV25-1; J: TRBJ2-5; CDR3: CASSPWEVRRQETQYF
D: NA; V: TRBV7-2; J: TRBJ2-7; CDR3: CASSSYRGGTYEQYF
D: NA; V: TRBV2; J: TRBJ1-1; CDR3: CASGGQKNTEAFF
D: NA; V: TRBV4-1; J: TRBJ2-7; CDR3: CASSLGHLYEQYF
D: TRBD2; V: TRBV5-6; J: TRBJ2-5; CDR3: CASSFGTSGYGDRGAQYF
D: TRBD1; V: TRBV5-1; J: TRBJ2-1; CDR3: CASSSTTGVLYNEQFF
D: NA; V: TRBV18; J: TRBJ1-1; CDR3: CASRVLGSEAFF
D: NA; V: TRBV25-1; J: TRBJ2-4; CDR3: CASSEFGRSDIQYF
D: TRBD2; V: TRBV6-6; J: TRBJ2-5; CDR3: CASSYRTGGQETQYF
D: TRBD1; V: TRBV19; J: TRBJ1-5; CDR3: CASSLDRGGRGPQHF
D: TRBD2; V: TRBV25-1; J: TRBJ2-1; CDR3: CASASSGGASYNEQFF
D: NA; V: TRBV7-2; J: TRBJ1-4; CDR3: CASSLAGRSASNEKLFF
D: NA; V: TRBV19; J: TRBJ2-7; CDR3: CASSMFGGSSYEQYF
D: NA; V: TRBV6-5; J: TRBJ1-1; CDR3: CASRDRKKNTEAFF
D: TRBD2; V: TRBV10-3; J: TRBJ2-2; CDR3: CAISGLTSNGGELFF
D: NA; V: TRBV4-1; J: TRBJ2-5; CDR3: CASSQGSGLKETQYF
D: NA; V: TRBV5-1; J: TRBJ2-3; CDR3: CASSPGATRLSTDTQYF
D: NA; V: TRBV5-6; J: TRBJ2-7; CDR3: CASSRTPSEQYF
D: NA; V: TRBV2; J: TRBJ2-3; CDR3: CASSFGNTQYF
D: TRBD1; V: TRBV29-1; J: TRBJ2-7; CDR3: CSVAKGTGGAEQYF
D: NA; V: TRBV5-1; J: TRBJ2-5; CDR3: CASSNDRRETQYF
D: TRBD2; V: TRBV10-3; J: TRBJ2-7; CDR3: CAISGFQAGGPGEQYF
D: TRBD2; V: TRBV27; J: TRBJ2-1; CDR3: CASRLQREVNEQFF
D: NA; V: TRBV5-1; J: TRBJ2-3; CDR3: CASKAMGQPTDTQYF
D: NA; V: TRBV7-2; J: TRBJ1-5; CDR3: CASSLATNQPQHF
D: NA; V: TRBV19; J: TRBJ1-1; CDR3: CASSDHMNTEAFF
D: TRBD1; V: TRBV28; J: TRBJ1-1; CDR3: CASRQTGGTEAFF
D: NA; V: TRBV6-1; J: TRBJ2-7; CDR3: CASSPLLPVGGEQYF
D: NA; V: TRBV19; J: TRBJ2-7; CDR3: CASSNTSPHEQYF
D: NA; V: TRBV5-6; J: TRBJ2-3; CDR3: CASSTVTVRSTDTQYF
D: TRBD1; V: TRBV9; J: TRBJ1-1; CDR3: CASSPPGGRDTEAFF
D: NA; V: TRBV28; J: TRBJ2-1; CDR3: CASSLGGRTNEQFF
D: TRBD1; V: TRBV5-4; J: TRBJ2-1; CDR3: CASSIRGTGAYNEQFF
D: NA; V: TRBV28; J: TRBJ2-5; CDR3: CASSNERGETQYF
D: NA; V: TRBV29-1; J: TRBJ2-2; CDR3: CSVIGAGELFF
D: NA; V: TRBV4-3; J: TRBJ2-5; CDR3: CASSQDLGGTQYF
D: TRBD1; V: TRBV2; J: TRBJ2-5; CDR3: CASSDIQGARETQYF
D: NA; V: TRBV29-1; J: TRBJ2-5; CDR3: CSVGQGGVETQYF
D: TRBD1; V: TRBV2; J: TRBJ2-2; CDR3: CASSGQGAGTGELFF
D: TRBD2; V: TRBV11-2; J: TRBJ2-1; CDR3: CASSYNSGGEQFF
D: NA; V: TRBV5-1; J: TRBJ2-5; CDR3: CASSLGVQGRDETQYF
D: NA; V: TRBV2; J: TRBJ2-6; CDR3: CASADSGANVLTF
D: NA; V: TRBV19; J: TRBJ2-7; CDR3: CASSMERAGVEQYF
D: TRBD2; V: TRBV29-1; J: TRBJ2-4; CDR3: CSVRRLATAKNIQYF